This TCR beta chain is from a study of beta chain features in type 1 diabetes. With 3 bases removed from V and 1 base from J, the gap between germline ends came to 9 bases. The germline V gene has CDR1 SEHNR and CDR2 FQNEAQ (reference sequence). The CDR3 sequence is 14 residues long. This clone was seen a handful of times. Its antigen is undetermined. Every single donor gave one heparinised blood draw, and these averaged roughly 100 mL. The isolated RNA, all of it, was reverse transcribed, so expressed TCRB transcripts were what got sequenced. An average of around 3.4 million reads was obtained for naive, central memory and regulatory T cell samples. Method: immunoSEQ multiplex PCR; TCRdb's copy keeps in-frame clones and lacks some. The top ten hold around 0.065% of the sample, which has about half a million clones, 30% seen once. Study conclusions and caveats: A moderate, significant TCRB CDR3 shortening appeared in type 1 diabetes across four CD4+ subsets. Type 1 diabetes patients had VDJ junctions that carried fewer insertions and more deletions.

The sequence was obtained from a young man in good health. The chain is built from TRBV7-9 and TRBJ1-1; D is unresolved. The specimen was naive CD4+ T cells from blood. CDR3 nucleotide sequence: TGTGCCAGCAGCTTTGAACAGTCGAACACTGAAGCTTTCTTT. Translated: CASSFEQSNTEAFF.